This T cell receptor (beta chain) originates from a study of response to subunit inactivated influenza vaccine. The study's findings and limits: The authors put forward the suggestion that each seasonal influenza vaccination may bring in only a limited number of new T cells.

This clonotype has a handful of counts. No antigen is known for it. Each CDR3 protein gets one entry after TCRdb re-called the RT-PCR reads with MiXCR. The sample contains roughly 520,000 distinct CDR3 sequences, 25% of which appear only once. Germline CDR1 is MNHNY and CDR2 is SVGAGI (reference sequence). This CDR3 has 10 amino acids. Trimming shortened V by 6 bases and J by 6 bases, and 4 bases separated the two germline ends. The specimen was CD4+ T cells sorted from PBMCs, collected about 5 days after vaccination. The chain has TRBV6-6 and TRBJ2-3; D unclear. The clonotype comes from a middle-aged man who received an inactivated influenza vaccine. The CDR3 DNA reads TGTGCCAGCAGGCACGATACGCAGTATTTT. Its translation is CASRHDTQYF.